Below are 20 T cell receptor beta chains sequenced from a single sample in a study of vaccination effects on CD4 cells after COVID-19. Their recognized antigens are unknown. Sequencing followed a ViraFEST assay step that expanded antigen-specific CD4+ T cells with viral peptide pools. Scientists isolated CD4+ T cells after an approximately 10-day culture period ended. The person had PCR-confirmed SARS-CoV-2 infection between March and December 2020. The data were produced by immunoSEQ multiplex PCR, yet TCRdb's version contains in-frame clones alone and is incomplete. Counted here are fewer than 90,000 clones, roughly two thirds occurring once; the ten biggest clones make up less than 5.5%. The sample in question was CD4+ T cells from PBMCs cultured with HIV peptides, obtained before COVID-19 vaccination. The subset: HIV-1 Nef peptide pool negative control/reference culture. The receptors were sampled from a human donor who had a prior SARS-CoV-2 infection.

This chain uses TRBV11-3 with TRBJ2-7, with a tentative D call TRBD2 (5 bases). The CDR3 totals 12 residues. Per germline, CDR1 SGHNT and CDR2 YENEEA. Between the trimmed V and J ends, which lost 4 bases and 6 bases, there was a span of 10 bases. The CDR3 loop reads CASSYFGGEQYF. The CDR3 coding sequence is TGTGCCAGCAGCTATTTCGGAGGCGAGCAGTACTTC.

The chain links TRBV7-6 to TRBJ2-3; D may correspond to TRBD1 or TRBD2 (5 bases each). V was shortened by 4 bases and J by 2 bases, with 19 bases between the two germline ends. CDR3 length: 17 residues. Germline V gene lookup returns CDR1 SGHVS and CDR2 FNYEAQ. CDR3 residues: CASSSGLWAQNTDTQYF. The CDR3 coding sequence is TGTGCCAGCAGCTCGGGGCTTTGGGCCCAAAACACAGATACGCAGTATTTT.

The chain is built from TRBV10-3 and TRBJ1-2, with unresolved D. Looked up from germline, CDR1 is ENHRY and CDR2 is SYGVKD. The germline V and J ends were trimmed by 2 bases and 3 bases, with 7 bases remaining between them. The CDR3 covers 13 residues. Here the CDR3 DNA reads TGTGCCATCAGTGAGAACGGGGACTATGGCTACACCTTC. This translates into CAISENGDYGYTF.

This clone came up once. V gene TRBV5-4 combines with J gene TRBJ2-2; TRBD2 agrees at 10 bases. V lost 3 bases to trimming and J lost 4 bases; unmatched junction nucleotides: 6. Germline CDR1 and CDR2: SGHNT and YYREEE (reference sequence). The CDR3 sequence is 16 residues long. CDR3: CASSSPLAGTTGELFF. The CDR3 region has the DNA TGTGCCAGCAGCTCCCCACTAGCGGGGACCACCGGGGAGCTGTTTTTT.

This clone showed up just a few times. The V call is TRBV5-4, the J call TRBJ1-6; maybe TRBD1 (5 bases). In germline, CDR1 is SGHNT, CDR2 YYREEE (reference sequence). V was pared by 1 base and J by 8 bases, with 16 bases between. The CDR3 sequence is 16 residues long. CDR3 protein: CASSLTPGPGDSPLHF. The CDR3 DNA reads as TGTGCCAGCAGCTTGACCCCGGGACCGGGGGATTCACCCCTCCACTTT.

This clone is a singleton in its sample. The rearrangement links TRBV7-9 to TRBJ1-4; D perhaps matches TRBD1 (5 bases). V lost 5 bases to trimming and J lost 8 bases, with 15 bases between them. CDR1 and CDR2 (germline): SEHNR, FQNEAQ (reference sequence). This CDR3 region has 14 residues. The CDR3 region is CASSLRDGDEKLFF. The CDR3 nucleotides are TGTGCCAGCAGCCTCCGGGACGGTGACGAAAAACTGTTTTTT. The variable domain in full, completed from reference TRBV7-9 and TRBJ1-4, reads DTGVSQNPRHKITKRGQNVTFRCDPISEHNRLYWYRQTLGQGPEFLTYFQNEAQLEKSRLLSDRFSAERPKGSFSTLEIQRTEQGDSAMYLCASSLRDGDEKLFFGSGTQLSVL.

The chain joins TRBV19 to TRBJ1-6; D possibly corresponds to TRBD1 (5 bases). V lost 4 bases and J 7 bases, leaving 23 bases between the germline ends. This CDR3 region has 18 residues. Per the germline V gene, CDR1 is LNHDA and CDR2 is SQIVND (reference sequence). CDR3 in DNA: TGTGCCAGTAGTAAGGGGCAAAAATATGTTACGCAGAATTCACCCCTCCACTTT. Residues: CASSKGQKYVTQNSPLHF.

The chain uses TRBV12-5 and TRBJ2-1; TRBD1 agrees at 12 bases. This CDR3 contains 18 residues. Germline assignment: CDR1 LGHNT and CDR2 FRNRAP. Losses at the gene ends were 0 bases for V and 8 bases for J; bases not matched to a gene: 11. The CDR3 spells CASGLVPGQGATGDEQFF. CDR3 coding DNA: TGTGCTAGTGGTTTGGTACCGGGACAGGGGGCGACGGGCGATGAGCAGTTCTTC.

This chain links TRBV9 with TRBJ2-3, with TRBD2 matching 9 bases. Trimming cost V 6 bases and J 0 bases; bases outside gene matches: 8. CDR1 and CDR2 from the germline V gene are SGDLS and YYNGEE. The CDR3 is made up of 16 amino acids. CDR3 bases: TGTGCCAGCATCGCCAGACTAGCGGATAGCACAGATACGCAGTATTTT. Its protein is CASIARLADSTDTQYF.

In this sample, this clone turned up once. V gene TRBV5-1 combines with J gene TRBJ1-2; D is possibly TRBD1 (5 bases). The germline V and J ends were trimmed by 0 bases and 2 bases, with 8 bases remaining between them. Germline lookup yields CDR1 SGHRS and CDR2 YFSETQ. CDR3 length equals 14 residues. The CDR3 loop is CASSLDSGNYGYTF. CDR3 nucleotide sequence: TGCGCCAGCAGCTTGGATTCAGGGAACTATGGCTACACCTTC.

This chain uses TRBV4-2 with TRBJ2-3, with a tentative D call TRBD2 (5 bases). The CDR3 has 15 residues. V was clipped by 3 bases and J by 4 bases, with 14 bases between them. The germline V gene encodes CDR1 LGHNA and CDR2 YNFKEQ. The CDR3 nucleotides read TGTGCCAGCAGCCAGGGAATGGCGGGTCCAGATACGCAGTATTTT. Translating it yields CASSQGMAGPDTQYF.

CDR3 protein: CASSSKTGDAYNEQFF. DNA of the CDR3: TGTGCCAGCAGCTCCAAGACAGGGGATGCCTACAATGAGCAGTTCTTC. V is TRBV5-4 and J is TRBJ2-1; 8 bases map to TRBD1. The V gene end was trimmed by 3 bases and the J gene end by 2 bases; junction bases not matched to a gene: 7. The germline gives CDR1 SGHNT, CDR2 YYREEE (reference sequence). This CDR3 has 16 residues.

The chain has TRBV27 and TRBJ2-1; the match to TRBD2 covers 9 bases. The length of the CDR3 is 16 residues. After removal of 5 bases from V and 4 bases from J, the junction contained 9 bases not matched to a gene. Germline V gives CDR1 MNHEY, CDR2 SMNVEV (reference sequence). The CDR3 DNA reads TGTGCCAGCAGTACCATCCTAGCGGGGAGTTACAATGAGCAGTTCTTC. Translating it yields CASSTILAGSYNEQFF.

The chain joins TRBV15 to TRBJ2-5; D is tentatively TRBD1 or TRBD2 (5 bases each). Germline V gives CDR1 LNHNV, CDR2 YYDKDF (reference sequence). This CDR3 has 14 amino acids. Trimming took 2 bases from V and 7 from J, leaving 14 bases between them. The CDR3 loop reads CATSRPIPRGTQYF. The CDR3, as DNA: TGTGCCACCAGCAGACCAATCCCGAGGGGGACCCAGTACTTC.

The V and J genes are TRBV10-3 and TRBJ1-3; maybe TRBD1 (6 bases). The CDR3 extends over 16 amino acids. CDR1 ENHRY and CDR2 SYGVKD come from the germline V gene. The V end lost 8 bases, the J end lost 3 bases, and 20 bases lay between the germline ends. The CDR3 protein is CAIGPAGTRSGNTIYF. CDR3 nucleotide sequence: TGTGCCATCGGACCGGCCGGGACAAGAAGTGGAAACACCATATATTTT.

The rearrangement joins TRBV2 to TRBJ2-7, with D possibly matching TRBD1 (5 bases). The CDR3 contains 14 residues. With 4 bases removed from V and 5 bases from J, the gap between germline ends came to 15 bases. CDR1 and CDR2 (germline): SNHLY, FYNNEI. CDR3 DNA: TGTGCCAGCAGTGCTGAACAGGCCCTCGACGAGCAGTACTTC. This translates into CASSAEQALDEQYF.

J is TRBJ1-2 and V is TRBV2; D might be TRBD1 (6 bases). Germline V gives CDR1 SNHLY, CDR2 FYNNEI. This CDR3 has 12 amino acids. The ends were cut back, 3 bases at V and 8 bases at J, with 10 bases in the middle. The CDR3 nucleotides read TGTGCCAGCAGTGAGGGGGCGCGGGGCTACACCTTC. It translates to CASSEGARGYTF.

The chain combines TRBV11-2 with TRBJ1-4; no clear D gene. The CDR3 is made up of 11 amino acids. Germline lookup yields CDR1 SGHAT and CDR2 FQNNGV. Trimming removed 8 bases from V and 7 bases from J, with 8 bases in between. The DNA of the CDR3 is TGTGCCAGCGGTCCAGGTGAAAAACTGTTTTTT. Residues: CASGPGEKLFF.

The chain couples TRBV5-4 to TRBJ2-1; no clear D. Germline values: CDR1 SGHNT, CDR2 YYREEE (reference sequence). V dropped 4 bases and J dropped 9 bases, with 17 bases sitting between them. CDR3 length: 14 residues. CDR3 sequence reads: CASSHEARNLEQFF. As DNA, the CDR3 is TGTGCCAGCAGCCACGAGGCACGTAATCTTGAGCAGTTCTTC.

The chain uses TRBV12-3 or TRBV12-4 and TRBJ2-3; D unresolved. This CDR3 region has 13 residues. Trimming cost V 10 bases and J 2 bases, with 13 bases left between them. The CDR3 DNA reads TGTGCCACCTCCACTTACTTCACAGATACGCAGTATTTT. This sequence encodes CATSTYFTDTQYF.